This TCR beta chain is from a study of breast tumors, draining lymph nodes, adjacent tissues. Study-wide findings and caveats: Findings are consistent with lymph node origin and intratumoral expansion of most tumor T cells. Tumor TCR diversity was below lymph nodes but above nontumor tissue. Compared with basal-like, luminal-like tumors shared significantly more repertoire with nontumor tissue. The lymph node origin of tumor T cells was framed as consistent with a hypothesis, not demonstrated.

This clonotype has ten or more counts. Antigen: not known. V was trimmed by 0 bases and J by 4 bases, leaving 8 bases between them. The CDR3 has 14 residues. Germline CDR1 is SGHNT and CDR2 is YENEEA. TCRdb reprocessed the multiplex PCR reads via MiXCR and lists one record per CDR3 protein. Of about 46,000 distinct CDR3 sequences in the sample, more than 20% were seen once. Sequencing was carried out using breast tumor tissue. V usage is TRBV11-3 and J usage is TRBJ2-3; D is uncertain. This clonotype was obtained from a female donor with breast cancer. Some clones in this sample may be carry-over from other donors' samples. The CDR3 spells CASSLDRVPDTQYF. The CDR3 DNA reads TGTGCCAGCAGCTTAGATCGGGTGCCAGATACGCAGTATTTT.